This record concerns one T cell receptor (beta chain) sequence. In the study's own analysis: Amplification of reference gene primers was used by the study to estimate nucleated cell counts. Produced via immunoSEQ multiplex PCR; TCRdb's table is partial and in-frame only. V and J calls and clone size are as listed in that table; D and trimming were resolved from the DNA. In the table there are some 97,000 clones, about 86% of which are singletons. The trim removed 0 bases at V and 4 bases at J, leaving 2 bases unmatched. The CDR3 has 14 residues. Germline values: CDR1 MNHNY, CDR2 SVGAGI (reference sequence). The data are from a study of blood T cell repertoires in COVID-19.

The specimen sequenced was peripheral blood. The chain joins TRBV6-6 to TRBJ2-7, with 8 bases fitting TRBD2. This TCR was recovered from a human donor in a cohort sampled during active COVID-19. This CDR3 reads CASSYSGLGYEQYF. CDR3 in DNA: TGTGCCAGCAGTTACTCGGGACTAGGTTACGAGCAGTACTTC.